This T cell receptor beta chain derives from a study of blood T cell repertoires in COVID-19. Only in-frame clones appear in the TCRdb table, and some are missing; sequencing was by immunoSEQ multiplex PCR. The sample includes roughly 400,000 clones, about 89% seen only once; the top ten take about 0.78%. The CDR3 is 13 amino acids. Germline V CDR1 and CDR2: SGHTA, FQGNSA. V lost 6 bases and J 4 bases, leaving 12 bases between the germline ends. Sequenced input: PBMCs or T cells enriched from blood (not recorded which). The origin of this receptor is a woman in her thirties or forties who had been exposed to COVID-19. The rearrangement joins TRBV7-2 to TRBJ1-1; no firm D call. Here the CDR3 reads CASRSTALTEAFF. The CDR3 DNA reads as TGTGCCAGCAGGTCTACCGCGCTCACTGAAGCTTTCTTT.